This TCR beta chain came from a study of shared clonotypes between healthy human individuals. TCRdb keeps only in-frame clones here, not all; method: immunoSEQ multiplex PCR. The sample includes some 2.3 million clones, 93% of them seen just once. As to this clone: Its antigen is currently unknown.

Overall study results and limits: Generally, naive subsets (rather than memory subsets) showed larger estimated richness.

The CDR3 covers 12 residues. The germline V gene has CDR1 LNHNV and CDR2 YYDKDF (reference sequence). The germline V and J ends were trimmed by 0 bases and 11 bases, with 9 bases remaining between them. The origin of this receptor is a man younger than 35 in good health. Some clones in this sample may be carry-over from other donors' samples. Sequenced sample: naive CD4+ T cells from PBMCs. Sample subset: CD45RA+ positively selected. The V call is TRBV15, the J call TRBJ2-3; D unresolved. As DNA, the CDR3 is TGTGCCACCAGCAGAGAGACGCTGGAGCAGTATTTT. It codes for CATSRETLEQYF.